The table lists the clone carrying this T cell receptor (beta chain) with many counts. Trimming removed 5 bases from V and 1 base from J; junction bases left unmatched: 6. CDR3 size: 15 residues. Germline V gives CDR1 SGHTA, CDR2 FQGNSA. The unsorted libraries were prepared from 2 million PBMCs (stored at -80 C). The team produced cDNA through 5'RACE using 10-nucleotide random UMIs. TCRdb passed the 5' RACE reads through MiXCR, listing each CDR3 protein once. Among about 120,000 distinct CDR3 sequences, 3.2% were seen once, and the ten largest hold 1.3%. These data originate in a study of neurological immune-mediated disorders.

The rearrangement joins TRBV7-2 to TRBJ1-2, with TRBD1 matching 8 bases. The sequenced sample was PBMCs. The sequence was obtained from a woman aged 25 to 39 with multiple sclerosis. The CDR3 DNA sequence: TGTGCCAGCAGCCCTCAGGGGGCGGTTAACTATGGCTACACCTTC. This gives the protein CASSPQGAVNYGYTF.